Many counts were recorded for the clone carrying this T cell receptor beta chain. Its specificity is not known. This sample is drawn from a study of regulatory T cells in long-lasting Graves disease. The V gene lost 6 bases and the J gene lost 0 bases, with 15 bases spanning the gap. Germline loops: CDR1 SNHLY, CDR2 FYNNEI. CDR3 size: 16 residues. Study conclusions and caveats: TRBV28, TRBJ1-2 and TRBJ2-5 emerged as the favored segments in persistent disease.

Noted time point: newly diagnosed GD, antithyroid drugs for less than 3 months. TCR sequences were obtained from RNA taken from PBMCs. A peripheral blood sample, 7 to 9 milliliters in volume, was drawn into EDTA tubes. Both iRepertoire HTBI primers and Arm-PCR of CDR3 regions were used to build the TCR beta libraries. TCRdb re-called the multiplex PCR reads with MiXCR, one entry per CDR3 protein. The sample carries approximately 400,000 distinct CDR3 sequences, about 15% recorded once. Another study also made use of these data, one on T cells in Graves' hyperthyroidism and ophthalmopathy. According to that study: First-round RT-PCR targeting the TCR CDR3 was performed with the HTBI primer set. The model predicted ophthalmopathy a median approximately 6.3 months before onset.

The receptor comes from a woman in her twenties or thirties with Graves disease. The chain carries TRBV2 and TRBJ1-3; D remains ambiguous. The sequencing here drew on peripheral blood mononuclear cells (PBMCs), taken at new diagnosis, from a patient treated with antithyroid drugs. CDR3 in DNA: TGTGCCAGCAGGGGATCGACGGGAAGCTCTGGAAACACCATATATTTT. The encoded protein is CASRGSTGSSGNTIYF. Drawing the rest from reference TRBV2 and TRBJ1-3, the complete variable domain is EPEVTQTPSHQVTQMGQEVILRCVPISNHLYFYWYRQILGQKVEFLVSFYNNEISEKSEIFDDQFSVERPDGSNFTLKIRSTKLEDSAMYFCASRGSTGSSGNTIYFGEGSWLTVV.